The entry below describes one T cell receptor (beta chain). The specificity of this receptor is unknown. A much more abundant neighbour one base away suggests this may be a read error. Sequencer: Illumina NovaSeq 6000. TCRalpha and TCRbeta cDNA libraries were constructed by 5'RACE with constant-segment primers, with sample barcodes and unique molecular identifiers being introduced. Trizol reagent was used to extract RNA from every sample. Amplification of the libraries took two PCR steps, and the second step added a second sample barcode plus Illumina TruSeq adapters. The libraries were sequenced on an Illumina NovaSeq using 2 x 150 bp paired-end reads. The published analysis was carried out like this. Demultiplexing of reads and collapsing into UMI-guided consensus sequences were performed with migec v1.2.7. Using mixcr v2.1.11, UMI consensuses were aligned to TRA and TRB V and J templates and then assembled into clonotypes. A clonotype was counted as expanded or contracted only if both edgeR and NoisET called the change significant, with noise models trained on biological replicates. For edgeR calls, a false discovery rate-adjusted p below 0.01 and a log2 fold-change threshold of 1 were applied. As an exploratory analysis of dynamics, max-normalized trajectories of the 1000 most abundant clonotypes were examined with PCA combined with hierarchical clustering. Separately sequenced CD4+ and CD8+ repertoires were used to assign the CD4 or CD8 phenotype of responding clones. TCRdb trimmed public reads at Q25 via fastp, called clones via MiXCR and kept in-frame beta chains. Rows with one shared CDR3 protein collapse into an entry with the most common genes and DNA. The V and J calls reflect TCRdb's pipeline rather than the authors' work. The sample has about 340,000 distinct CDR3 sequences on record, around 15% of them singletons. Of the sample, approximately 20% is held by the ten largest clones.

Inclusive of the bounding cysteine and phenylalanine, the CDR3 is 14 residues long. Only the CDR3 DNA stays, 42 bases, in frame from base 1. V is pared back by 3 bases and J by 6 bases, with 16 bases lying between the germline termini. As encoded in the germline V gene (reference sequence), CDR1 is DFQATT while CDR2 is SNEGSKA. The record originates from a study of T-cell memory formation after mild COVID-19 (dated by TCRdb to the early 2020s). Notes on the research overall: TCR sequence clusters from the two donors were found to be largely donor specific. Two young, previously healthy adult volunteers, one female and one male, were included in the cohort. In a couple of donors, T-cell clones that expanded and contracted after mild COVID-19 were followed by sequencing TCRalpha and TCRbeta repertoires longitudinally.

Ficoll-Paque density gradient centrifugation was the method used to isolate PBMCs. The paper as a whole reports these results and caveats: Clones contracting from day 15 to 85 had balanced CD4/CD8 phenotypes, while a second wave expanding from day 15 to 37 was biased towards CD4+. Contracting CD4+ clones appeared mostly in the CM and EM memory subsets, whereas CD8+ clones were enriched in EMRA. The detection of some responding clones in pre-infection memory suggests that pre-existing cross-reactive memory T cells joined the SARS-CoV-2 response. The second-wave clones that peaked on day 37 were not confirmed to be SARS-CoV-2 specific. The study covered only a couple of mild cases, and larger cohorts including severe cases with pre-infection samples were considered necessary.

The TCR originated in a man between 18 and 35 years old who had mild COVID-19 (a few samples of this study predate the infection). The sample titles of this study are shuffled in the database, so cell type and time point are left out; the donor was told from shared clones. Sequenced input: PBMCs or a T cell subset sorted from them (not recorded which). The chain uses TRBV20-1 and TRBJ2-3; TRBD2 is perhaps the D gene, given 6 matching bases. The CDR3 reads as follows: CSASLRGPPDTQYF. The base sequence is TGCAGTGCTAGTCTGCGGGGACCCCCCGATACGCAGTATTTT.